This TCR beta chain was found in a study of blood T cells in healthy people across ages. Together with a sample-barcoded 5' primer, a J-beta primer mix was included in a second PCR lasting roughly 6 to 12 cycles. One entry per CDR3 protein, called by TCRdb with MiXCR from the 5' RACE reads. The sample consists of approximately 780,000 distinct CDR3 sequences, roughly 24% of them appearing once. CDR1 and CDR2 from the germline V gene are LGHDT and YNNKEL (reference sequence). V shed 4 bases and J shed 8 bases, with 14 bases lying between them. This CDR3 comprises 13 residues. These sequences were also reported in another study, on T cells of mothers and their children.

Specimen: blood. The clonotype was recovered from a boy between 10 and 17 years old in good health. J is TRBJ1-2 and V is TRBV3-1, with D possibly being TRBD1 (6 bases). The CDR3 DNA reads TGTGCCAGCAGCCCCTATACGGGGACAGGCTACACCTTC. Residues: CASSPYTGTGYTF.